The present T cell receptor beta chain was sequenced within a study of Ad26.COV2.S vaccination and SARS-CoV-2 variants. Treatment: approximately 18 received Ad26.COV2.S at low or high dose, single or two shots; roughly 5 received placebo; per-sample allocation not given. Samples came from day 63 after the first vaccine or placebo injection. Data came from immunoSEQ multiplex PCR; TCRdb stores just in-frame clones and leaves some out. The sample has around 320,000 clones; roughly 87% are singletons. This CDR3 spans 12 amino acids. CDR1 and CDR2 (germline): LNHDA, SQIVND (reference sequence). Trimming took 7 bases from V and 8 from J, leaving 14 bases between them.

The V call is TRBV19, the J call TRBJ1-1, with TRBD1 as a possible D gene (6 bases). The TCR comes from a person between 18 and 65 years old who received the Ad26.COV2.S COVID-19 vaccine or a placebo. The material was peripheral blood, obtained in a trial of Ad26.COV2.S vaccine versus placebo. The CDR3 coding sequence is TGTGCCAGTAATCTACAGGGACACGAAGCTTTCTTT. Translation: CASNLQGHEAFF.